A selection of T cell receptor beta chains follows, all from one sample in a study of response to subunit inactivated influenza vaccine. TCRdb passed the RT-PCR reads through MiXCR, listing each CDR3 protein once. This sample yields 800,000 or so distinct CDR3 sequences, of which 21% are seen a single time; roughly a tenth belongs to the top ten. The sequencing here drew on PBMCs from blood, taken more than 4 days after vaccination. These receptor sequences come from a man aged 50 to 59 who received an inactivated influenza vaccine. Each CDR3 is given with its conserved first and last residue. A D gene is named only where the DNA matches it firmly. Expanded clones get a size class; other rows say once, few or many, or leave the size out.

v_call	clone_size	d_call	j_call	cdr3_nt	cdr3_aa
TRBV12-5	.	.	TRBJ1-1	TGTACTAGTGTTTCGGACCGGGTGGGTGAAGCTTTCTTT	CTSVSDRVGEAFF
TRBV29-1	few	.	TRBJ1-2	TGCAGCGCCCTAGAGGACCGAGGATCTGGCTACACCTTC	CSALEDRGSGYTF
TRBV20-1	few	.	TRBJ1-2	TGCAGTGCCTTCCCCCCCGGGTTCGTCGGGGGCTACACCTTC	CSAFPPGFVGGYTF
TRBV28	.	.	TRBJ1-5	TGTGCCAGCAGGGTCAGGGTTGGCAATCAGCCCCAGCATTTT	CASRVRVGNQPQHF
TRBV20-1	.	TRBD1	TRBJ2-1	TGCAGTGCTAGAAACCCACAGGGGTCGGAGTCCTACAATGAGCAGTTCTTC	CSARNPQGSESYNEQFF
TRBV10-3	many	.	TRBJ2-6	TGTGCCATCAGTGAGTCGATTGGAGGGGAATTTCCTGGGGCCAACGTCCTGACTTTC	CAISESIGGEFPGANVLTF
TRBV2	many	TRBD2	TRBJ2-3	TGTGCCAGCAGTGGGGAGCGGGAGCCAGATACGCAGTATTTT	CASSGEREPDTQYF
TRBV6-2/TRBV6-3	.	TRBD2	TRBJ2-7	TGTGCCAGCAGTCAGCGAGGCCCTTCTAGCGGGAGAAGGCACGAGCAGTACTTC	CASSQRGPSSGRRHEQYF
TRBV7-8	.	TRBD2	TRBJ2-7	TGTGCCAGCAGCCCCCTAAGCGGGGGCCCCTACGAGCAGTACTTC	CASSPLSGGPYEQYF
TRBV5-5	few	.	TRBJ2-3	TGTGCCAGCAGCCCCCAGCGCCGTCGCACAGATACGCAGTATTTT	CASSPQRRRTDTQYF
TRBV20-1	few	.	TRBJ2-7	TGCAGTGCTAGAGACAAGACAGGCGCCTACGAGCAGTACTTC	CSARDKTGAYEQYF
TRBV29-1	many	.	TRBJ2-5	TGCAGCGTTGCCCCGCAAGAGACCCAGTACTTC	CSVAPQETQYF
TRBV30	few	TRBD1	TRBJ1-2	TGTGCCTGGACCCAGGGGGAGGATTTTTACCATGGCTACACCTTC	CAWTQGEDFYHGYTF
TRBV7-2	many	.	TRBJ1-6	TGTGCCAGCAGCTCTGGGTGGGGGAATTCACCCCTCCACTTT	CASSSGWGNSPLHF
TRBV28	.	TRBD1	TRBJ2-1	TGTGCCAGCGCATGGACAGGGAACAATGAGCAGTTCTTC	CASAWTGNNEQFF
TRBV7-8	few	.	TRBJ2-1	TGTGCCAGCAGCTTAGGGTGGCAGAATGAGCAGTTCTTC	CASSLGWQNEQFF
TRBV27	many	.	TRBJ2-7	TGTGCCAGCAGTCCCCAGGGGGGGTACCTACGCGAGCAGTACTTC	CASSPQGGYLREQYF
TRBV6-1	.	TRBD1	TRBJ1-5	TGTGCCAGCAGTCGAGGACAGGGGGACAATCAGCCCCAGCATTTT	CASSRGQGDNQPQHF
TRBV12-3/TRBV12-4	.	.	TRBJ2-7	TGTGCCAGCAGAGCGGGTAGTAGCTCCTACGAGCAGTACTTC	CASRAGSSSYEQYF
TRBV28	few	.	TRBJ2-1	TGTGCCAGCAGGGAAACCACCACCTACAATGAGCAGTTCTTC	CASRETTTYNEQFF
TRBV15	few	.	TRBJ2-7	TGTGCCACCAGCAGAGACCCCACAGACAGCCACCAATCCTTC	CATSRDPTDSHQSF
TRBV6-2/TRBV6-3	.	.	TRBJ1-5	TGTGCCAGCAGCTCAAGACTGAGCTATAGCAATCAGCCCCAGCATTTT	CASSSRLSYSNQPQHF
TRBV20-1	few	.	TRBJ2-2	TGCAGTGCTGTCGCCAGCACAGTCACCGGGGAGCTGTTTTTT	CSAVASTVTGELFF
TRBV5-5	many	.	TRBJ2-3	TGTGCCAGCAGCCCAGCTGGAACGCAGTATTTT	CASSPAGTQYF
TRBV20-1	many	.	TRBJ2-1	TGCAGTGCCCCCGGGCCACGCGAGCAGTTCTTC	CSAPGPREQFF
TRBV6-5	.	.	TRBJ2-7	TGTGCCAGCAGTTACTCGAATGGTCGTGGGTCCTACGAGCAGTACTTC	CASSYSNGRGSYEQYF
TRBV3-1	.	.	TRBJ2-1	TGTGCCAGCAGCCATAAAAGCGGGTCTTACAATGAGCAGTTCTTC	CASSHKSGSYNEQFF
TRBV5-1	few	.	TRBJ1-1	TGCGCCAGCAGCTTGGGAAGGGGGATCACTGAAGCTTTCTTT	CASSLGRGITEAFF
TRBV7-2	once	.	TRBJ2-5	TGTGCCAGCAGCACCGGGCCCCGCCCGTACTTC	CASSTGPRPYF
TRBV5-4	once	.	TRBJ1-1	TGTGCCAGCAGCCCGTCGCTCGGTGGGGCTAAAGAAACTGAAGCTTTCTTT	CASSPSLGGAKETEAFF
TRBV24-1	many	.	TRBJ1-5	TGTGCCACCAGTGACGGGGTCCAGCCCCAGCATTTT	CATSDGVQPQHF
TRBV29-1	.	TRBD1	TRBJ2-7	TGCAGCGTGGACAGGGACGGCTACGAGCAGTACTTC	CSVDRDGYEQYF
TRBV2	.	.	TRBJ2-7	TGTGCCAGCAGTGAAGAGGGTTGGTACGAGCAGTACTTC	CASSEEGWYEQYF
TRBV9	few	.	TRBJ2-1	TGTGCCAGCAGCGTTTCCCAACCAAGCTCCTACAATGAGCAGTTCTTC	CASSVSQPSSYNEQFF
TRBV12-3/TRBV12-4	.	.	TRBJ2-7	TGTGCCAGCAGCACCTACAGGGATGGCTACGAGCAGTACTTC	CASSTYRDGYEQYF
TRBV6-2/TRBV6-3	.	.	TRBJ1-2	TGTGCCAGCAGTTACGCGGGACGGTCTACCTATGGCTACACCTTC	CASSYAGRSTYGYTF
TRBV7-2	.	TRBD2	TRBJ2-7	TGTGCCAGCAGCTTAATCGGCGGGGGGGCTTACGAGCAGTACTTC	CASSLIGGGAYEQYF